This T cell receptor (beta chain) was sequenced for a study of Ad26.COV2.S vaccination and SARS-CoV-2 variants. Treatment of the sample: roughly 20 received Ad26.COV2.S at low or high dose, single or two shots; about five received placebo; per-sample allocation not given. Samples came from day 63 after the first vaccine or placebo injection. The CDR3 covers 15 residues. V lost 3 bases, J lost 5 bases, and 8 bases stayed unmatched. Germline V lookup: CDR1 SGHTA, CDR2 FQGNSA. TCRdb's table, derived via immunoSEQ multiplex PCR, lists solely in-frame clones and lacks some. Found here are roughly 500,000 clones, 80% to 90% of them singletons; the top ten hold roughly 2.5%.

The clonotype originates from a person aged 18 to 65 who received the Ad26.COV2.S COVID-19 vaccine or a placebo. The gene calls are TRBV7-2 and TRBJ2-5; 8 bases are a match to TRBD2. The sample here was peripheral blood, taken in a trial of Ad26.COV2.S vaccine versus placebo. The chain's CDR3 is CASSFGGGTGETQYF. CDR3 in DNA: TGTGCCAGCAGCTTTGGCGGGGGGACCGGGGAGACCCAGTACTTC.